These 20 T cell receptor beta chains were all obtained from the same sample, sequenced in a study of T cells in Graves' hyperthyroidism and ophthalmopathy. Amplified TCR beta CDR3 regions came from RNA transcripts. The TCR CDR3 first-round RT-PCR relied on the HTBI primer set. A single record per CDR3 protein comes from TCRdb applying MiXCR to the multiplex PCR reads. This table has 650,000 to 750,000 distinct CDR3 sequences, roughly 15% appearing once. Material: blood. The origin of the receptors is a woman aged 18-35 years with Graves' hyperthyroidism.

The chain is built from TRBV27 and TRBJ1-3, with TRBD1 matching 9 bases. The CDR3 runs to 15 residues. J was trimmed by 6 bases and V by 2 bases; bases with no gene match: 5. Germline V gene lookup returns CDR1 MNHEY and CDR2 SMNVEV (reference sequence). The chain's CDR3 is CASSLGTGPSNTIYF. The CDR3 region has the DNA TGTGCCAGCAGTTTAGGGACAGGGCCCTCAAACACCATATATTTT.

This clonotype was seen more than once but under ten times. The chain combines TRBV20-1 with TRBJ1-2; 7 bases line up with TRBD1. Germline CDR1 reads DFQATT; CDR2 reads SNEGSKA (reference sequence). V lost 2 bases, J lost 6 bases, and 12 bases stayed unmatched. This CDR3 spans 15 amino acids. CDR3 loop: CSARPLTGESDGYTF. CDR3 DNA: TGCAGTGCTAGACCCCTTACAGGGGAAAGCGATGGCTACACCTTC.

The CDR3 sequence: CASSLDPDPGTSGYNEQFF. CDR3 sequence (DNA): TGTGCCAGCAGCTTAGACCCAGACCCCGGGACTAGCGGATACAATGAGCAGTTCTTC. The chain recombines TRBV7-9 with TRBJ2-1, with 11 bases that match TRBD2. The trim removed 1 base at V and 4 bases at J, leaving 12 bases unmatched. The CDR3 has 19 residues. Germline V CDR1 and CDR2: SEHNR, FQNEAQ (reference sequence).

In this sample, this clonotype turned up a few times. This chain connects TRBV24-1 to TRBJ2-5; D might be TRBD1 (6 bases). The length of the CDR3 is 14 residues. Between the trimmed V and J ends, which lost 1 base and 4 bases, there was a span of 9 bases. Germline CDR1 and CDR2: KGHDR and SFDVKD. DNA for the CDR3: TGTGCCACCAGTGATTTCAGGGGAACAGAGACCCAGTACTTC. Its translation: CATSDFRGTETQYF.

This clonotype has ten or more counts. The chain recombines TRBV28 with TRBJ1-5; TRBD1 matches at 9 bases. Germline assignment: CDR1 MDHEN and CDR2 SYDVKM. There are 15 residues in the CDR3. The V gene end was trimmed by 2 bases and the J gene end by 4 bases; junction bases not matched to a gene: 3. The DNA for the CDR3 is TGTGCCAGCAGTTTAAGGACAGGGGTTAATCAGCCCCAGCATTTT. Protein product: CASSLRTGVNQPQHF.

This clonotype occurred many times. The CDR3 protein is CAWSVILNYGYTF. For the CDR3, the DNA is TGTGCCTGGAGTGTTATCTTGAACTATGGCTACACCTTC. This chain uses TRBV30 with TRBJ1-2; D is uncertain. Germline V gene data show CDR1 as GTSNPN and CDR2 as SVGIG (reference sequence). CDR3 size: 13 residues. V was cut by 0 bases and J by 2 bases, with 7 bases left in between.

This clonotype has a count of ten or more. The genes are TRBV5-1 and TRBJ2-5, with 7 bases matching TRBD2. The germline CDR1 and CDR2 sequences are SGHRS and YFSETQ. After removal of 0 bases from V and 4 bases from J, the junction contained 6 bases not matched to a gene. This CDR3 is built from 15 residues. The CDR3 spells CASSLVAGAPETQYF. The DNA for the CDR3 is TGCGCCAGCAGCTTGGTGGCGGGAGCCCCAGAGACCCAGTACTTC.

Ten or more counts support this clonotype. This chain joins TRBV28 and TRBJ2-7; D is unresolved. Germline V gene sequence: CDR1 MDHEN, CDR2 SYDVKM. V gave up 6 bases and J gave up 4 bases, with 10 bases separating them. This CDR3 spans 12 amino acids. The CDR3 protein is CASSRSEYEQYF. DNA for the CDR3: TGTGCCAGCAGCAGATCGGAGTACGAGCAGTACTTC.

Only a few counts were recorded for this clonotype. The chain carries TRBV14 and TRBJ2-3; D not certain. CDR3 length equals 18 residues. From germline, CDR1 is SGHDN and CDR2 FVKESK. V shed 3 bases and J shed 4 bases, with 23 bases lying between them. The CDR3 loop reads CASSQDRNPGPSADTQYF. The DNA of the CDR3 is TGTGCCAGCAGCCAGGACCGCAATCCGGGCCCCTCCGCAGATACGCAGTATTTT.

In this sample, this clonotype turned up a few times. This chain uses TRBV3-1 with TRBJ2-5; TRBD2 matches at 7 bases. CDR1 is LGHDT and CDR2 is YNNKEL in the germline V gene (reference sequence). The CDR3 contains 15 residues. V dropped 1 base and J dropped 5; count of bases not matched to a gene: 7. The CDR3 is CASSQADGGSETQYF. The CDR3 DNA reads TGTGCCAGCAGCCAAGCGGACGGGGGGTCGGAGACCCAGTACTTC.

This clonotype was recorded at least ten times. CDR3: CASSRGRGGNQPQHF. The CDR3 DNA is TGTGCCAGCAGCCGGGGCAGGGGAGGCAATCAGCCCCAGCATTTT. The chain joins TRBV7-2 to TRBJ1-5; D is perhaps TRBD1 (6 bases). From germline, CDR1 is SGHTA and CDR2 FQGNSA. CDR3 length: 15 residues. Trimming left V 5 bases short and J 2 bases short, with 13 bases between. The full variable domain, with the rest looked up from reference TRBV7-2 and TRBJ1-5, is GAGVSQSPSNKVTEKGKDVELRCDPISGHTALYWYRQSLGQGLEFLIYFQGNSAPDKSGLPSDRFSAERTGGSVSTLTIQRTQQEDSAVYLCASSRGRGGNQPQHFGDGTRLSIL.

This chain connects TRBV5-1 to TRBJ2-1; a possible D gene is TRBD2 (6 bases). CDR1 is SGHRS and CDR2 is YFSETQ in the germline V gene. The ends were cut back, 0 bases at V and 3 bases at J, with 13 bases in the middle. This CDR3 spans 16 amino acids. The CDR3 loop is CASSLASGGFYNEQFF. DNA for the CDR3: TGCGCCAGCAGCTTGGCGAGCGGAGGGTTCTACAATGAGCAGTTCTTC.

Comments on this clonotype: Its ends do not fully match the called genes, so a read error is possible. The V and J genes are TRBV20-1 and TRBJ1-6, with 9 positions matching TRBD1. The CDR3 totals 13 residues. Germline loops: CDR1 DFQATT, CDR2 SNEGSKA (reference sequence). The CDR3 loop is CSASGQGNSPIHF. The DNA for the CDR3 is TGCAGTGCTTCAGGACAGGGGAACTCACCCATCCACTTT.

This clonotype has at least ten counts. The rearrangement joins TRBV28 to TRBJ2-1, with D possibly TRBD1 on 5 matching bases. V lost 4 bases and J lost 6, with 10 bases in between. CDR1 and CDR2 from the germline V gene are MDHEN and SYDVKM. The CDR3 contains 13 residues. CDR3 sequence reads: CASSSGHLNEQFF. The DNA of the CDR3 is TGTGCCAGCAGTTCAGGACATCTCAATGAGCAGTTCTTC.

The table lists this clonotype with a count of one. The chain carries TRBV18 and TRBJ2-3, with 10 bases fitting TRBD1. The germline V gene has CDR1 KGHSH and CDR2 LQKENI. CDR3 length: 17 residues. Trimming removed 3 bases from V and 5 bases from J; junction bases left unmatched: 11. The CDR3 loop is CASSPTPLDRGGDTQYF. The CDR3, as DNA: TGTGCCAGCTCACCGACCCCTTTGGACAGGGGGGGAGATACGCAGTATTTT.

This clonotype was observed a handful of times. The gene calls are TRBV7-9 and TRBJ1-1, with TRBD1 as a possible D gene (5 bases). This CDR3 is built from 14 residues. The germline gives CDR1 SEHNR, CDR2 FQNEAQ (reference sequence). V was clipped by 5 bases and J by 1 base, with 11 bases between them. The CDR3 DNA is TGTGCCAGCAGCATCCTCGGGGCGAACACTGAAGCTTTCTTT. Protein product: CASSILGANTEAFF. Variable domain in full (rest from reference TRBV7-9 and TRBJ1-1): DTGVSQNPRHKITKRGQNVTFRCDPISEHNRLYWYRQTLGQGPEFLTYFQNEAQLEKSRLLSDRFSAERPKGSFSTLEIQRTEQGDSAMYLCASSILGANTEAFFGQGTRLTVV.

This clonotype has a count of ten or more. The chain joins TRBV27 to TRBJ2-1, with TRBD2 as a possible D gene (5 bases). This CDR3 has 20 amino acids. Germline assignment: CDR1 MNHEY and CDR2 SMNVEV (reference sequence). V gave up 3 bases and J gave up 6 bases, with 30 bases separating them. CDR3 in amino acids: CASSFLPGSSYHFLINEQFF. The DNA of the CDR3 is TGTGCCAGCAGTTTTCTTCCGGGAAGTTCCTACCACTTCCTAATCAATGAGCAGTTCTTC.

This clonotype was counted a few times. One end of the junction fails to match germline, which may point to a read error. This chain joins TRBV6-2 or TRBV6-3 and TRBJ2-7; D is undetermined. The V gene's germline CDR1 is MNHEY and CDR2 SVGEGT. The CDR3 covers 11 residues. CDR3 loop: CACSYIYEQYF. The CDR3 DNA reads TGTGCCTGCAGTTACATCTACGAGCAGTACTTC.

This clonotype has more than one count but fewer than ten. This chain uses TRBV5-5 with TRBJ2-1; weak D call: TRBD1 (5 bases). Germline loops: CDR1 SGHKS, CDR2 YYEKEE (reference sequence). This CDR3 spans 15 amino acids. Trimming left V 7 bases short and J 1 base short, with 15 bases between. CDR3: CASRPRVWSYNEQFF. CDR3 DNA sequence: TGTGCCAGCCGCCCCAGGGTGTGGTCCTACAATGAGCAGTTCTTC.

This clonotype was picked up a small number of times. The chain has TRBV12-3 or TRBV12-4 and TRBJ2-7; the D gene is possibly TRBD2 (6 bases). V was clipped by 5 bases and J by 0 bases, with 14 bases between them. The CDR3 has 15 residues. CDR3: CASSIRDGGSYEQYF. The CDR3 DNA follows: TGTGCCAGCAGTATCCGGGACGGGGGCTCCTACGAGCAGTACTTC.